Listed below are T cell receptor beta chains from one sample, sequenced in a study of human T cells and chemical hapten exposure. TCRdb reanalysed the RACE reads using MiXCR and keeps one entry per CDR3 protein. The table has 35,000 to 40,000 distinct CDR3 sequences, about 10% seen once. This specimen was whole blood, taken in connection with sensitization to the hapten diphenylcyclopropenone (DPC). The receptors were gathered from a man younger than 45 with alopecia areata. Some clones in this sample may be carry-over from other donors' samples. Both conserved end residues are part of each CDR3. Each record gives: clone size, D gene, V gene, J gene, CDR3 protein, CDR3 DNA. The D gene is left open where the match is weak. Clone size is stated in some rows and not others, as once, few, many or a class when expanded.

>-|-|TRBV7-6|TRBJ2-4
CASSLFPQGRVLAKNIQYF
TGTGCCAGCAGCTTATTCCCGCAGGGACGGGTTCTAGCCAAAAACATTCAGTACTTC
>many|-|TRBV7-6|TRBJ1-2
CASSLAAGTGGYTF
TGTGCCAGCAGCTTAGCGGCAGGGACCGGTGGCTACACCTTC
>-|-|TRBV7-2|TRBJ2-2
CASSPVGSIASRNTGELFF
TGTGCCAGCAGCCCAGTTGGGTCCATAGCGTCTCGGAACACCGGGGAGCTGTTTTTT
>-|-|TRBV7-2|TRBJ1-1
CASSLPITEAFF
TGTGCCAGCAGCTTACCCATTACTGAAGCTTTCTTT
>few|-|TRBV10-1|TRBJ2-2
CASSGSRLNTGELFF
TGCGCCAGCAGTGGGTCCAGGTTGAACACCGGGGAGCTGTTTTTT
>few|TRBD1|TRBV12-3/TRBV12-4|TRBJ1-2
CASSFTGQGGGGYTF
TGTGCCAGCAGTTTTACGGGACAGGGAGGTGGTGGCTACACCTTC
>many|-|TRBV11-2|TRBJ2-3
CASSLVEQPQYF
TGTGCCAGCAGTCTCGTCGAGCAGCCGCAGTATTTT
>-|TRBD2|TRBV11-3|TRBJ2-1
CASSSGGRLSYNEQFF
TGTGCCAGCAGCTCGGGGGGGCGTCTCTCCTACAATGAGCAGTTCTTC
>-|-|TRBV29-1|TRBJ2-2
CSVGRDKHTGELFF
TGCAGCGTTGGCCGGGACAAACACACCGGGGAGCTGTTTTTT
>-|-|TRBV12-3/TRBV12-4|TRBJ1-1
CASSSRQARTMNTEAFF
TGTGCCAGCAGTTCGCGACAGGCGAGAACCATGAACACTGAAGCTTTCTTT